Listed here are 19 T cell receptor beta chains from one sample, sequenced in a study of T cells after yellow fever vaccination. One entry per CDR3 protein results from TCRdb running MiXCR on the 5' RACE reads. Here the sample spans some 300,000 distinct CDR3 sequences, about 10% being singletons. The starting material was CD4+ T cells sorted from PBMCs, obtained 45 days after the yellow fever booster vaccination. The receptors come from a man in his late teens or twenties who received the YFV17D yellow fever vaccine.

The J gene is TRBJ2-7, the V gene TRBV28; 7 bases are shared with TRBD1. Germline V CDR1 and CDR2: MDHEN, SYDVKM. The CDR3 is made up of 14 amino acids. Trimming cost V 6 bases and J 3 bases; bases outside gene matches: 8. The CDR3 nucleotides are TGTGCCAGCAGACCAACAGGGGTTGGCTACGAGCAGTACGTC. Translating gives CASRPTGVGYEQYV.

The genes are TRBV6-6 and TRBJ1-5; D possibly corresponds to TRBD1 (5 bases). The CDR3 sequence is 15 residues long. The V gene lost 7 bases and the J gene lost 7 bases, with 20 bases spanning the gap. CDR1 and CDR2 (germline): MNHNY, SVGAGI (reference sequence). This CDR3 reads CASNDPTASGQPQHF. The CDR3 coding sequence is TGTGCCAGCAATGACCCGACAGCATCGGGACAGCCCCAGCATTTT.

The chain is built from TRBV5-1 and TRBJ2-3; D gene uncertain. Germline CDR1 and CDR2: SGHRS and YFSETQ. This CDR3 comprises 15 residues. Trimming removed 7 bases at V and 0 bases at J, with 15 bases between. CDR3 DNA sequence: TGCGCCAGCTCCCCCCCCCAGCAGAGCACAGATACGCAGTATTTT. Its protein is CASSPPQQSTDTQYF.

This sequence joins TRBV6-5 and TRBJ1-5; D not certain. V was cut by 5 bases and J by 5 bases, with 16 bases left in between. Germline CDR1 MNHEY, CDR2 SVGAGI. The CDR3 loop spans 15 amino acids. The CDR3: CASSPTVGLHQPQHF. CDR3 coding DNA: TGTGCCAGCAGTCCGACCGTAGGGCTCCATCAGCCCCAGCATTTT.

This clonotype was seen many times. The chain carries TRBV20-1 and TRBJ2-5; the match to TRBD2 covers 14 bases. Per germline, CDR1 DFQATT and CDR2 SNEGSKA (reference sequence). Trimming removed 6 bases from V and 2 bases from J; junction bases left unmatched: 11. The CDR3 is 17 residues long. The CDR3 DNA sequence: TGCAGTGCCCCGCGGGGGACTAGCGGGGGTGAACAAGAGACCCAGTACTTC. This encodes CSAPRGTSGGEQETQYF.

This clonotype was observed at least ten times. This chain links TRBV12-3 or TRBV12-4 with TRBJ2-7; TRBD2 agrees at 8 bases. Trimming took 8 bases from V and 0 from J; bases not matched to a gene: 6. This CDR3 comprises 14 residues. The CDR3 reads CASGGAGGSYEQYF. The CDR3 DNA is TGTGCCAGCGGAGGGGCGGGGGGCTCCTACGAGCAGTACTTC.

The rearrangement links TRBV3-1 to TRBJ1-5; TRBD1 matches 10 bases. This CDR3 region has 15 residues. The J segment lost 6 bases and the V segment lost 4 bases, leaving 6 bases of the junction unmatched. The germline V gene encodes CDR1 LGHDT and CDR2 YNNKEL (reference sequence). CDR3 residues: CASSLGQGVGQPQHF. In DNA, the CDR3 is TGTGCCAGCAGCCTCGGACAGGGGGTAGGTCAGCCCCAGCATTTT. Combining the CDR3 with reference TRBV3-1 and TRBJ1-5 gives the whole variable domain DTAVSQTPKYLVTQMGNDKSIKCEQNLGHDTMYWYKQDSKKFLKIMFSYNNKELIINETVPNRFSPKSPDKAHLNLHINSLELGDSAVYFCASSLGQGVGQPQHFGDGTRLSIL.

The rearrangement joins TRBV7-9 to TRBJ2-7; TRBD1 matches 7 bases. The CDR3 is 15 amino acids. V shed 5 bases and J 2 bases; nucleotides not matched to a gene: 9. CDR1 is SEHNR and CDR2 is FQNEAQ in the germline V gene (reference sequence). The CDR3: CASSQDRRLTYEQYF. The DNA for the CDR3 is TGTGCCAGCAGCCAGGACAGGCGCTTGACCTACGAGCAGTACTTC.

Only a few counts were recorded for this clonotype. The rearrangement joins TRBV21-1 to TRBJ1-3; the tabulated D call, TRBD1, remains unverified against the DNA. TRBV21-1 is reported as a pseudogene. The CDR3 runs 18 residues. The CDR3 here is CASSKGSAGEISGNTIYF. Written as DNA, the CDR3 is TGTGCCAGCAGCAAAGGGTCGGCAGGGGAAATCTCTGGAAACACCATATATTTT.

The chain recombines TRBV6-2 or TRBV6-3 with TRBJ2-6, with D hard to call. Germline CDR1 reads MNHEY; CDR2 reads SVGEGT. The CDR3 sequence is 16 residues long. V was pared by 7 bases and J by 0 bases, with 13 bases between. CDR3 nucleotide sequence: TGTGCCAGCACCCCTGGCTGGATCTCTGGGGCCAACGTCCTGACTTTC. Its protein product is CASTPGWISGANVLTF.

Written as DNA, the CDR3 is TGTGCCACCAGCAGAGTACCGGGAGGCACAGATACGCAGTATTTT. Its translation is CATSRVPGGTDTQYF. The J gene is TRBJ2-3, the V gene TRBV15, with a possible D match to TRBD2 (6 bases). The germline V gene encodes CDR1 LNHNV and CDR2 YYDKDF (reference sequence). V was cut by 1 base and J by 1 base, with 9 bases left in between. This CDR3 region has 15 residues.

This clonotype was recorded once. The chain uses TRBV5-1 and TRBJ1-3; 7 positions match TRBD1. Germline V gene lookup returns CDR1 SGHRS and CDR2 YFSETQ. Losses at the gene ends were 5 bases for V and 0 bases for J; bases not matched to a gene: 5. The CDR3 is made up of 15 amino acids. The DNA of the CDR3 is TGCGCCAGCAGAACGGGGGACAGCTCTGGAAACACCATATATTTT. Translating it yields CASRTGDSSGNTIYF. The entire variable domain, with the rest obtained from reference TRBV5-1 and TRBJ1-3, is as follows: KAGVTQTPRYLIKTRGQQVTLSCSPISGHRSVSWYQQTPGQGLQFLFEYFSETQRNKGNFPGRFSGRQFSNSRSEMNVSTLELGDSALYLCASRTGDSSGNTIYFGEGSWLTVV.

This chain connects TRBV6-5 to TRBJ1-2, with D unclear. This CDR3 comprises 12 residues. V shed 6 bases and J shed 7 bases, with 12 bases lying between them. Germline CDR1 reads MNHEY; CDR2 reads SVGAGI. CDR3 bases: TGTGCCAGCAGCGCCGACCTCGGTGGCTACACCTTC. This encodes CASSADLGGYTF.

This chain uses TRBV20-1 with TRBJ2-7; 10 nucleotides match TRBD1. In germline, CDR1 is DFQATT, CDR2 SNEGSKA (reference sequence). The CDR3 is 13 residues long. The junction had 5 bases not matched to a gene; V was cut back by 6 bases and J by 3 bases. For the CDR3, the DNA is TGCAGTGCCCGGGACAGGGGCTACTACGAGCAGTACGTC. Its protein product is CSARDRGYYEQYV.

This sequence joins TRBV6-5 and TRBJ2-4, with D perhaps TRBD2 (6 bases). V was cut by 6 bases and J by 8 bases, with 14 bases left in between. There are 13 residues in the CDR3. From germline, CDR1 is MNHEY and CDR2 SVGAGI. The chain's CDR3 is CASRRTPGDIQYF. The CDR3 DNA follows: TGTGCCAGCAGGCGGACCCCGGGGGACATTCAGTACTTC.

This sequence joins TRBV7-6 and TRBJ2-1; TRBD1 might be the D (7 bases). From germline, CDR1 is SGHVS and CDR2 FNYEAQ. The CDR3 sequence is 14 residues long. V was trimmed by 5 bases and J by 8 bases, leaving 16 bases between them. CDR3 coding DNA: TGTGCCAGCAGCCGAAGGGGGCGCGGGGATGAGCAGTTCTTC. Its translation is CASSRRGRGDEQFF.

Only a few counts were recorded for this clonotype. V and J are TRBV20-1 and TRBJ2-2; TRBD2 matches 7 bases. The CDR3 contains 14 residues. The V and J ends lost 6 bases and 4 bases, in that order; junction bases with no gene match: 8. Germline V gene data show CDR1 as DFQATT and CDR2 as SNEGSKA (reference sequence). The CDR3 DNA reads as TGCAGTGCCAGGAACTGGGGGGGCACCGGGGAGCTGTTTTTT. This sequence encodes CSARNWGGTGELFF.

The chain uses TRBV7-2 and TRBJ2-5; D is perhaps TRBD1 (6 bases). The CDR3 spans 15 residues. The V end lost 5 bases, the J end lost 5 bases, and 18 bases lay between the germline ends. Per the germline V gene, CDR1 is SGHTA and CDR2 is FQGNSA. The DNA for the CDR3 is TGTGCCAGCAGCCGCCAACAGGGCCATAGGGAGACCCAGTACTTC. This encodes CASSRQQGHRETQYF.

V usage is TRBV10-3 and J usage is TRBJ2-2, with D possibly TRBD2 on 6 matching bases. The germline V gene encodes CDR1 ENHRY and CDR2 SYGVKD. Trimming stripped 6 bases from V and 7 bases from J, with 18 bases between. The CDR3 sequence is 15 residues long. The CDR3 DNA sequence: TGTGCCATCAGAAAGGACCTCTCGGGGGTCGGGGAGCTGTTTTTT. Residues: CAIRKDLSGVGELFF.